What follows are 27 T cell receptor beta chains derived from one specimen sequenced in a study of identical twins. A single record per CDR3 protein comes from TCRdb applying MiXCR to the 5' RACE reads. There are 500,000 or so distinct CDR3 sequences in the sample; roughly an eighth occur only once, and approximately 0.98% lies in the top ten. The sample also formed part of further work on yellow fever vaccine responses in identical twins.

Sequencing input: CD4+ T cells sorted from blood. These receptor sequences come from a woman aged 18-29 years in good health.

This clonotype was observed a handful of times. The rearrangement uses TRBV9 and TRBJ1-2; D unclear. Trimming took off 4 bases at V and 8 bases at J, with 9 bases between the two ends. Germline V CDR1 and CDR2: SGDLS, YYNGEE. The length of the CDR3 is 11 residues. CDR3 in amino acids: CASSTREGYTF. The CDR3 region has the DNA TGTGCCAGCAGCACCAGAGAGGGCTACACCTTC.

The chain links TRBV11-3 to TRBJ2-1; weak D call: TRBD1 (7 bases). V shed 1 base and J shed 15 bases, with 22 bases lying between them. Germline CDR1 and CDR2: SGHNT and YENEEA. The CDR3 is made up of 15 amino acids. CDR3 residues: CASSLGRHGGGPAFF. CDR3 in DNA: TGTGCCAGCAGCTTAGGACGACATGGAGGGGGCCCGGCGTTCTTC.

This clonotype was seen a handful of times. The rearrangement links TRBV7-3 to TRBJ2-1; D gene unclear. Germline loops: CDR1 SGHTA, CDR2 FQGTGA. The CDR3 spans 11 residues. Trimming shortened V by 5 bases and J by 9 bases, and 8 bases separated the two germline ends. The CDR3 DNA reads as TGTGCCAGCAGCGACGATGGTGAGCAGTTCTTC. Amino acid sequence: CASSDDGEQFF. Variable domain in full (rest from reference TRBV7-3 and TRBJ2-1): GAGVSQTPSNKVTEKGKYVELRCDPISGHTALYWYRQSLGQGPEFLIYFQGTGAADDSGLPNDRFFAVRPEGSVSTLKIQRTERGDSAVYLCASSDDGEQFFGPGTRLTVL.

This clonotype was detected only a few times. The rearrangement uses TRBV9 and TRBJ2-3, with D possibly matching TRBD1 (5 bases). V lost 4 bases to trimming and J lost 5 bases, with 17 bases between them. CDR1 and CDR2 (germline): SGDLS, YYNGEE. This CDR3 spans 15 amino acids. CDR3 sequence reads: CASSTTLGAGDTQYF. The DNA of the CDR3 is TGTGCCAGCAGCACCACACTTGGGGCAGGAGATACGCAGTATTTT.

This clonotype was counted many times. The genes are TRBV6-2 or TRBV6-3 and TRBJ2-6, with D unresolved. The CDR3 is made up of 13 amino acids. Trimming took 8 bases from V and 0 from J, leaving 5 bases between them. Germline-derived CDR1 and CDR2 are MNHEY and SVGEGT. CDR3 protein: CASEISGANVLTF. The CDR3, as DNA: TGTGCCAGCGAGATCTCTGGGGCCAACGTCCTGACTTTC.

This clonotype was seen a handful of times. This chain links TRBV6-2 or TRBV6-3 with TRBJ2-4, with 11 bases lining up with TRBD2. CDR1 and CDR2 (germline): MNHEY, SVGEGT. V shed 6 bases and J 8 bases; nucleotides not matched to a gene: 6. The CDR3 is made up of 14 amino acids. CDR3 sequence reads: CASRLAGAGDIQYF. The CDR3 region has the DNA TGTGCCAGCAGACTAGCGGGAGCGGGGGACATTCAGTACTTC.

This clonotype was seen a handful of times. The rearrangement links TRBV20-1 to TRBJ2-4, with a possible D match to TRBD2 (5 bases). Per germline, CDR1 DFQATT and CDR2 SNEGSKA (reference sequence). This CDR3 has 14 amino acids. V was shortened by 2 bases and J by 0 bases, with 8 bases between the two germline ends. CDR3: CSARLEAAKNIQYF. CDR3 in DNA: TGCAGTGCTAGACTGGAGGCAGCCAAAAACATTCAGTACTTC.

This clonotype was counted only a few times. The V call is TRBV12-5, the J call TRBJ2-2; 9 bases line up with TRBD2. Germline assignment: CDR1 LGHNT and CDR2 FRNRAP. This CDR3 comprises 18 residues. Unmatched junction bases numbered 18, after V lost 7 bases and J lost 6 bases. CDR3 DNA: TGTGCTAGTGCTTCTGGTGAGAAGCGGGAGGCCCTCCCCGGGGAGCTGTTTTTT. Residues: CASASGEKREALPGELFF.

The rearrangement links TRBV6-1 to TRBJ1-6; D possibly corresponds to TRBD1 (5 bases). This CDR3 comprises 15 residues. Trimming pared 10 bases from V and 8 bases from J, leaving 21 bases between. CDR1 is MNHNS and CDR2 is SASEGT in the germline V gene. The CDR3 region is CATLDPRAFDSPLHF. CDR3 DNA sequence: TGTGCCACCCTCGACCCCAGGGCATTTGATTCACCCCTCCACTTT.

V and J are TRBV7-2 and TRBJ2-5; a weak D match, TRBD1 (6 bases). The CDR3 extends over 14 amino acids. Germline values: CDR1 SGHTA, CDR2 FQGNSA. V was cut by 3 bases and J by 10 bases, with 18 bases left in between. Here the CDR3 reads CASSLLTGFSDQYF. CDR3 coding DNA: TGTGCCAGCAGCTTGTTAACAGGGTTTTCGGACCAGTACTTC.

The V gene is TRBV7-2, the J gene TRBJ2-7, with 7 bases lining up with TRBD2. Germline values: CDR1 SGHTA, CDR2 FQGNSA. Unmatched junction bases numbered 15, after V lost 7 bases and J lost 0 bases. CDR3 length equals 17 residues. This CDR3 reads CASIPAGAGRSSYEQYF. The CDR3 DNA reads TGTGCCAGCATCCCGGCGGGAGCGGGACGGAGCTCCTACGAGCAGTACTTC.

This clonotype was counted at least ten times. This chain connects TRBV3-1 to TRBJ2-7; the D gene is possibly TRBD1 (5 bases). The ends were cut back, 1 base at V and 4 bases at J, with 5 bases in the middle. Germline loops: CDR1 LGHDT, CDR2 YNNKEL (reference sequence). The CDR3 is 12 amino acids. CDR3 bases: TGTGCCAGCAGCCAAGGACAGTACGAGCAGTACTTC. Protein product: CASSQGQYEQYF.

The CDR3 reads CASSLSWSSGYEQYF. The CDR3 DNA sequence: TGTGCCAGCAGTTTATCGTGGTCTTCGGGCTACGAGCAGTACTTC. This chain joins TRBV12-3 or TRBV12-4 and TRBJ2-7; no firm D call. V shed 2 bases and J shed 3 bases, with 14 bases lying between them. There are 15 residues in the CDR3.

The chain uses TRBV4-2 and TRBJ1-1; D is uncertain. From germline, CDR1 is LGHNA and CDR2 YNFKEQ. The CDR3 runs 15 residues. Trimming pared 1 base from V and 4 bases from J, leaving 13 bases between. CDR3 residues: CASSQGIGKVTEAFF. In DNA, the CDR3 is TGTGCCAGCAGCCAAGGGATAGGAAAGGTCACTGAAGCTTTCTTT.

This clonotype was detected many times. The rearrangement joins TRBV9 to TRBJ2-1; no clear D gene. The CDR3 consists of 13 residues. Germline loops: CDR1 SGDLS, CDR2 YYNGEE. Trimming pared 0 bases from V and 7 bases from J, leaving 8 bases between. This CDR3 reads CASSVGLQNEQFF. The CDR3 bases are TGTGCCAGCAGCGTAGGACTTCAGAATGAGCAGTTCTTC.

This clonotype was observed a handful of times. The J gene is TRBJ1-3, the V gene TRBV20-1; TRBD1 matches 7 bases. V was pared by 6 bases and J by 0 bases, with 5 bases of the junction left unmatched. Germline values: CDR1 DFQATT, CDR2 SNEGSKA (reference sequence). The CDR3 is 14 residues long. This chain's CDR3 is CSAQDRTSGNTIYF. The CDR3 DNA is TGCAGTGCCCAGGACAGGACCTCTGGAAACACCATATATTTT.

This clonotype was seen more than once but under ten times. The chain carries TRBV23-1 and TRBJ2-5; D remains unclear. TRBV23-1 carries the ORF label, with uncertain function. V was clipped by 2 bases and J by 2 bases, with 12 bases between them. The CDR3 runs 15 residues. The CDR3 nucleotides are TGCGCCAGCAGTCAAGTTGAGAGCTTACAAGAGACCCAGTACTTC. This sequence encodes CASSQVESLQETQYF.

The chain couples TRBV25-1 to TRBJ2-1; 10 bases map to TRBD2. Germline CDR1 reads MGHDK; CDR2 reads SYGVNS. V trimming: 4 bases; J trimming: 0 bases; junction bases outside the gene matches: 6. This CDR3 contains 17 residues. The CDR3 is CASSGSGRRHSYNEQFF. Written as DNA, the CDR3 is TGTGCCAGCAGTGGTAGCGGGAGGCGTCACTCCTACAATGAGCAGTTCTTC.

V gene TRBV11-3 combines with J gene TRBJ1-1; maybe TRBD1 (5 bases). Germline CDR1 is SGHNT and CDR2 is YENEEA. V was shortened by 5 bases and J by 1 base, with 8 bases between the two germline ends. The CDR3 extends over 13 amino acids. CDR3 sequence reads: CASSRGQNTEAFF. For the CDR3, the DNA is TGTGCCAGCAGCCGAGGACAGAACACTGAAGCTTTCTTT.

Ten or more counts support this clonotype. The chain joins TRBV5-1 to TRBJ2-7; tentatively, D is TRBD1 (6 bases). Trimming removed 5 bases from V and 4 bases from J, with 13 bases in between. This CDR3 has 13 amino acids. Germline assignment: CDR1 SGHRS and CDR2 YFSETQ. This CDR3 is CASSIGQTYEQYF. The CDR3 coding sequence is TGCGCCAGCAGTATTGGACAGACTTACGAGCAGTACTTC. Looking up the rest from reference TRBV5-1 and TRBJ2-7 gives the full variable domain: KAGVTQTPRYLIKTRGQQVTLSCSPISGHRSVSWYQQTPGQGLQFLFEYFSETQRNKGNFPGRFSGRQFSNSRSEMNVSTLELGDSALYLCASSIGQTYEQYFGPGTRLTVT.

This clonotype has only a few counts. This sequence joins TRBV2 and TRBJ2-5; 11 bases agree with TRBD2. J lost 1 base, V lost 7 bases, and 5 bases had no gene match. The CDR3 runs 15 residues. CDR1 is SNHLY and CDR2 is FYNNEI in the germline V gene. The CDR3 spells CASNPLAGVQETQYF. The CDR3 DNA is TGTGCCAGCAACCCACTAGCGGGAGTCCAAGAGACCCAGTACTTC.

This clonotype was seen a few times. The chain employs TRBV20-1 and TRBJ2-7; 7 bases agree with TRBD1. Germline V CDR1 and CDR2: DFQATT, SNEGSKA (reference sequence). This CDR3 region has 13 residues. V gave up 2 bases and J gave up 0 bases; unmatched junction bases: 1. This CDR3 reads CSARQGVSYEQYF. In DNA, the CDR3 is TGCAGTGCTAGACAGGGGGTCTCCTACGAGCAGTACTTC.

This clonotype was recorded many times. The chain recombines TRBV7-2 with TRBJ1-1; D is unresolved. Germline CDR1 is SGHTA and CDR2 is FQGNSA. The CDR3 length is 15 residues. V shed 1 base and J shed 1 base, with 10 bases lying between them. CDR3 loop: CASSLGGRENTEAFF. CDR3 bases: TGTGCCAGCAGCTTAGGGGGAAGAGAGAACACTGAAGCTTTCTTT.

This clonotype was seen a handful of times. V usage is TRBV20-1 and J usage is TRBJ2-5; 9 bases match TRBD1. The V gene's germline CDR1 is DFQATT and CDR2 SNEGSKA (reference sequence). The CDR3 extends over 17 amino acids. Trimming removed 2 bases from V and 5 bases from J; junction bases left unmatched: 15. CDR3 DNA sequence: TGCAGTGCTAGACTCCTCATCGGACAGGGGCAGCGGGAGACCCAGTACTTC. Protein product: CSARLLIGQGQRETQYF.

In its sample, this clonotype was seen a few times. In DNA, the CDR3 is TGTGCCAGCAGCTTAGGGGGGATCGGCGGCTACACCTTC. Its protein is CASSLGGIGGYTF. The V gene is TRBV7-9, the J gene TRBJ1-2; a possible D gene is TRBD1 (5 bases). Trimming left V 1 base short and J 8 bases short, with 11 bases between. The CDR3 spans 13 residues. From germline, CDR1 is SEHNR and CDR2 FQNEAQ (reference sequence).

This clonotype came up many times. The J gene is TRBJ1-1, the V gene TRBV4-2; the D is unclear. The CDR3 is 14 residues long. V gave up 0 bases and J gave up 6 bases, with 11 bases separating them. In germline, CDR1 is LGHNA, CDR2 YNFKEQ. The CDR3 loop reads CASSQDRAVAEAFF. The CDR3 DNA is TGTGCCAGCAGCCAAGACCGGGCGGTGGCTGAAGCTTTCTTT.

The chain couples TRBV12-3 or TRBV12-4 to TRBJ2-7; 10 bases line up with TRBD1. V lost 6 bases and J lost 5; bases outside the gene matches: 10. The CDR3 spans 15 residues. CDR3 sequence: CASSRGGQGGNEQYF. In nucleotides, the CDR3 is TGTGCCAGCAGCCGAGGCGGACAGGGGGGGAACGAGCAGTACTTC.